This T cell receptor beta chain was observed in a study of cytomegalovirus exposure and HLA in healthy donors. Germline V gene data show CDR1 as LGHNT and CDR2 as FRNRAP. V lost 0 bases and J lost 4, with 7 bases in between. CDR3 length equals 14 residues. Some clones are missing from TCRdb's copy, which holds only in-frame ones; the method was immunoSEQ multiplex PCR. The sample shows over 100,000 clones, around 96% of them seen only once. Sequences were obtained from PBMCs. The sequence was collected from a woman younger than 35 in good health and CMV-seronegative. The V call is TRBV12-5, the J call TRBJ1-5; D unclear. CDR3 DNA: TGTGCTAGTGGTTTGGTCAATTTGAATCAGCCCCAGCATTTT. Its translation is CASGLVNLNQPQHF. Full variable domain (rest looked up from reference TRBV12-5 and TRBJ1-5): DARVTQTPRHKVTEMGQEVTMRCQPILGHNTVFWYRQTMMQGLELLAYFRNRAPLDDSGMPKDRFSAEMPDATLATLKIQPSEPRDSAVYFCASGLVNLNQPQHFGDGTRLSIL.